What follows is one TCR beta chain and its context. The CDR3 is 13 residues long. The germline CDR1 and CDR2 sequences are SEHNR and FQNEAQ (reference sequence). V dropped 5 bases and J dropped 5; count of bases not matched to a gene: 5. MiXCR, applied by TCRdb to the RT-PCR reads, yields one record per CDR3 protein. This repertoire shows roughly 540,000 distinct CDR3 sequences, around a quarter found once; its top ten account for 2.5% to 3.5%. This sample stems from a study of response to subunit inactivated influenza vaccine. These data also featured in a second study, about T cells expressing NK-cell markers. That source adds: Researchers built TCR beta cDNA using 5'RACE template switching with UMIs.

This chain links TRBV7-9 with TRBJ1-2, with TRBD1 identical over 7 bases. Sample: CD4+ T cells sorted from PBMCs, taken roughly 12 days after vaccination. The source of this sequence is a man aged 45-65 years who received an inactivated influenza vaccine. The DNA for the CDR3 is TGTGCCAGCAGCGCGGGACAGAGGTATGGCTACACCTTC. Translation: CASSAGQRYGYTF. The full variable domain, in which reference TRBV7-9 and TRBJ1-2 provide the parts outside the CDR3, is DTGVSQNPRHKITKRGQNVTFRCDPISEHNRLYWYRQTLGQGPEFLTYFQNEAQLEKSRLLSDRFSAERPKGSFSTLEIQRTEQGDSAMYLCASSAGQRYGYTFGSGTRLTVV.